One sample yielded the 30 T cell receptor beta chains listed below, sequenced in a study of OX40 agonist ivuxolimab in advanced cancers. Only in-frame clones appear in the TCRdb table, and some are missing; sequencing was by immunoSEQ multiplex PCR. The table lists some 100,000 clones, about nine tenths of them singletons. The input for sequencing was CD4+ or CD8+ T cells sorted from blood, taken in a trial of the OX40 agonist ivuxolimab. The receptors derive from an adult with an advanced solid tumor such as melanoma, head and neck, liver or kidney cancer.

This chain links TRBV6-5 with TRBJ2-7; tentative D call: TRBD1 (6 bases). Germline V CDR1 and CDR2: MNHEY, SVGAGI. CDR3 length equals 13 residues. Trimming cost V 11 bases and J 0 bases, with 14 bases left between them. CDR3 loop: CAVRGTPSYEQYF. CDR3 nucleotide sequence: TGTGCCGTTCGTGGGACACCCTCCTACGAGCAGTACTTC.

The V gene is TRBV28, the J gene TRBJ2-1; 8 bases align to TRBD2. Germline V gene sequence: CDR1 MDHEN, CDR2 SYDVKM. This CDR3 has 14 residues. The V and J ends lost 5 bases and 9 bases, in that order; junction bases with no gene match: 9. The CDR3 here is CASSVAAGAFEQFF. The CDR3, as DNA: TGTGCCAGCAGTGTCGCAGCGGGAGCTTTTGAGCAGTTCTTC.

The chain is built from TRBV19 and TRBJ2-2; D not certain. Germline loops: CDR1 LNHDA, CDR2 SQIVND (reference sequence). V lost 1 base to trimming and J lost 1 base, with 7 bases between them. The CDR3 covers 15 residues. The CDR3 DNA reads TGTGCCAGTAGTATAGCGGCGGTGAACACCGGGGAGCTGTTTTTT. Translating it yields CASSIAAVNTGELFF.

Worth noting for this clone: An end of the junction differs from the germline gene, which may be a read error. Here the CDR3 reads CASSQDPEGSYEQYF. DNA of the CDR3: TGCGCCAGCAGCCAAGATCCGGAGGGGTCCTACGAGCAGTACTTC. The V gene is TRBV7-2, the J gene TRBJ2-7; weak D call: TRBD2 (6 bases). The length of the CDR3 is 15 residues. Germline lookup yields CDR1 SGHTA and CDR2 FQGNSA.

The CDR3 DNA reads TGTGCCAGCAGCTATACTAGCGGGAGGGCCGTTGGGGCTTATGAGCAGTTCTTC. It encodes CASSYTSGRAVGAYEQFF. V usage is TRBV7-9 and J usage is TRBJ2-1; 13 nucleotides align to TRBD2. This CDR3 is built from 18 residues. The V gene end was trimmed by 4 bases and the J gene end by 8 bases; junction bases not matched to a gene: 14. Germline V CDR1 and CDR2: SEHNR, FQNEAQ (reference sequence).

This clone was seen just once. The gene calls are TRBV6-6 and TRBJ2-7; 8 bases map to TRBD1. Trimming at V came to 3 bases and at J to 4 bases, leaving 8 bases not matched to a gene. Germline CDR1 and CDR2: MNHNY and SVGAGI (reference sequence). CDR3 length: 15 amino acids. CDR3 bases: TGTGCCAGCAGTTATCTAGGGCAGGGGGCGTACGAGCAGTACTTC. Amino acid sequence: CASSYLGQGAYEQYF.

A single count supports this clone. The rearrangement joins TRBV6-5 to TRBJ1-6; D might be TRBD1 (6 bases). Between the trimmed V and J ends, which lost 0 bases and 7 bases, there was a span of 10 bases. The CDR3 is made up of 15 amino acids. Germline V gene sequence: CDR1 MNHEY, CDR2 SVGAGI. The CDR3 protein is CASSYSGRGNSPLHF. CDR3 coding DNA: TGTGCCAGCAGTTACTCGGGCAGGGGCAATTCACCCCTCCACTTT.

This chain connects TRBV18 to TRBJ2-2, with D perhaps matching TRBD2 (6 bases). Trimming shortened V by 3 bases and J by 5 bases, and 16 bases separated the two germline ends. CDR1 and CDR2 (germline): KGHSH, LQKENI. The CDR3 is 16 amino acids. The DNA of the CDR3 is TGTGCCAGCTCACCCAATAGCGGAGCCGTGACCGGGGAGCTGTTTTTT. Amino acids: CASSPNSGAVTGELFF.

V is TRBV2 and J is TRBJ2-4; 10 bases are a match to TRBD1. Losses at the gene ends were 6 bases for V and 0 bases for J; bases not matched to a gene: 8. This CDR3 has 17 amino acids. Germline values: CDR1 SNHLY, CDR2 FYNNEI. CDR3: CASSQGQGLLAKNIQYF. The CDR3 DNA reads TGTGCCAGCAGCCAGGGACAGGGGCTTCTAGCCAAAAACATTCAGTACTTC.

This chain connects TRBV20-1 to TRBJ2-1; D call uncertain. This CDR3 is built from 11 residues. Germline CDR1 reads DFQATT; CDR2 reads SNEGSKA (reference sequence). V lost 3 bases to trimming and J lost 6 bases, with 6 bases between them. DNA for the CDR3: TGCAGTGCTAGCGCCCGCAATGAGCAGTTCTTC. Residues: CSASARNEQFF.

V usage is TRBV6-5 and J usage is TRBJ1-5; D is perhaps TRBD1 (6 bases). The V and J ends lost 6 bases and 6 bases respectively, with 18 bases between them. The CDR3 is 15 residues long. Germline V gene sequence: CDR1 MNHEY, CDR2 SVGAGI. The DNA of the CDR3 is TGTGCCAGCAGACCAACAGGGACCGGAATTCAGCCCCAGCATTTT. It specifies CASRPTGTGIQPQHF.

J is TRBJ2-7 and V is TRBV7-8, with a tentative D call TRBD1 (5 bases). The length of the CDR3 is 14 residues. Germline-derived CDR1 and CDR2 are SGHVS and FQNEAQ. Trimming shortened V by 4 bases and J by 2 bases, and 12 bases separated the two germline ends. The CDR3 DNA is TGTGCCAGCAGCTCACAGGTAAAGGCCTACGAGCAGTACTTC. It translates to CASSSQVKAYEQYF.

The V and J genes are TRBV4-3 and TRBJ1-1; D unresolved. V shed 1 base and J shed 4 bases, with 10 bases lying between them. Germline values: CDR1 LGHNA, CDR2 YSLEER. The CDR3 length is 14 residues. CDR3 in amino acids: CASSQAYGVTEAFF. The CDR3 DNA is TGCGCCAGCAGCCAAGCATACGGAGTCACTGAAGCTTTCTTT.

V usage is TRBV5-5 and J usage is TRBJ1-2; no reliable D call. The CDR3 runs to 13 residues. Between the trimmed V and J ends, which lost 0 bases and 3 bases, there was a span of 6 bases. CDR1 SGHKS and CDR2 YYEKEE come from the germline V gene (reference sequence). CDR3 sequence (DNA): TGTGCCAGCAGCTTGGCCGGATACTATGGCTACACCTTC. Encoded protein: CASSLAGYYGYTF.

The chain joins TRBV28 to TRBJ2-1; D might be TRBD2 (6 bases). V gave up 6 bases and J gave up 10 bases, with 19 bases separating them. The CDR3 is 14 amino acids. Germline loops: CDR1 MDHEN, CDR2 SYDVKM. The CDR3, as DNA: TGTGCCAGCAGCGACCGTGGAGGGACGAGCGAGCAGTTCTTC. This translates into CASSDRGGTSEQFF.

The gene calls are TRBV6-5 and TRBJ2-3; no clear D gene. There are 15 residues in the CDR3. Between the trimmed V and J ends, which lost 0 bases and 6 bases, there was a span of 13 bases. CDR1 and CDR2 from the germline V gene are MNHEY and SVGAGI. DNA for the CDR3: TGTGCCAGCAGTTACTCGAGTCGGTCCGGGGATACGCAGTATTTT. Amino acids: CASSYSSRSGDTQYF.

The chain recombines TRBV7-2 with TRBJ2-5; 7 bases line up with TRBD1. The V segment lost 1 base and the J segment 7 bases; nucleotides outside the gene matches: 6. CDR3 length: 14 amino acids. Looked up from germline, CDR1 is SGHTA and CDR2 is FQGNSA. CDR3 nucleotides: TGTGCCAGCAGCTTAGATACAGGGGACGTGACCCAGTACTTC. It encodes CASSLDTGDVTQYF.

The CDR3 is CASSFTGIKLFF. The CDR3 DNA reads as TGTGCCAGCAGCTTCACCGGGATAAAACTGTTTTTT. This chain uses TRBV7-9 with TRBJ1-4; D not resolved. Germline CDR1 and CDR2: SEHNR and FQNEAQ (reference sequence). This CDR3 comprises 12 residues. Trimming removed 3 bases at V and 10 bases at J, with 9 bases between.

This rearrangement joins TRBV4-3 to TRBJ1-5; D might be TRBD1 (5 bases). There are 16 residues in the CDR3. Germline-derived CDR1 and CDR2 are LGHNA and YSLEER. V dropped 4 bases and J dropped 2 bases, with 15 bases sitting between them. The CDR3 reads CASSPAWMGGNQPQHF. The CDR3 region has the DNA TGCGCCAGCAGCCCCGCTTGGATGGGGGGCAATCAGCCCCAGCATTTT.

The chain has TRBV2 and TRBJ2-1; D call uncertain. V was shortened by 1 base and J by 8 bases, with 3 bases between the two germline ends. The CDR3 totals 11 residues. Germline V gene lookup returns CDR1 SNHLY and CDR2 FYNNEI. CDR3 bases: TGTGCCAGCAGTGAAGTACATGAGCAGTTCTTC. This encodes CASSEVHEQFF.

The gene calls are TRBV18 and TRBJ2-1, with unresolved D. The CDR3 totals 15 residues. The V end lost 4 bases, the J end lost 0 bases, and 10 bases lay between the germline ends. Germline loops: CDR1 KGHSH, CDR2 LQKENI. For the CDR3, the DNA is TGTGCCAGCTCACTCGACGTCGGCTCCTACAATGAGCAGTTCTTC. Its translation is CASSLDVGSYNEQFF.

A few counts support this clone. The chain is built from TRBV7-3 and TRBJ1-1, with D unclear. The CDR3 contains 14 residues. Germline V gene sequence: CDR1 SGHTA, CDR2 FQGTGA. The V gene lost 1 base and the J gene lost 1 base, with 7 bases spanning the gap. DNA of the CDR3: TGTGCCAGCAGCTTAAGGTCTACGAACACTGAAGCTTTCTTT. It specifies CASSLRSTNTEAFF.

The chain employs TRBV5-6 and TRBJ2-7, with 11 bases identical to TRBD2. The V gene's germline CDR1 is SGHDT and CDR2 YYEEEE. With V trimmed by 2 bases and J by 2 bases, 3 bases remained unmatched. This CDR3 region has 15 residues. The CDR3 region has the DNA TGTGCCAGCAGCTTACTAGCGGGAGCGACCTACGAGCAGTACTTC. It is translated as CASSLLAGATYEQYF.

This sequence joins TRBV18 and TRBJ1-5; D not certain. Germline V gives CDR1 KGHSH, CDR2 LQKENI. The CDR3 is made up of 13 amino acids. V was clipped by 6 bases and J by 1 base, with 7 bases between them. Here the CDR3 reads CASSSDSNQPQHF. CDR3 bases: TGTGCCAGCTCTTCGGACAGCAATCAGCCCCAGCATTTT.

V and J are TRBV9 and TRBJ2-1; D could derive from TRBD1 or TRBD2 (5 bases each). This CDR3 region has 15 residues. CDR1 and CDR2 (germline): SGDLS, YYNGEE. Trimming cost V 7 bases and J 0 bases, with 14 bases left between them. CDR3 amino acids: CASGTTGSSYNEQFF. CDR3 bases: TGTGCCAGCGGGACCACAGGCAGCTCCTACAATGAGCAGTTCTTC.

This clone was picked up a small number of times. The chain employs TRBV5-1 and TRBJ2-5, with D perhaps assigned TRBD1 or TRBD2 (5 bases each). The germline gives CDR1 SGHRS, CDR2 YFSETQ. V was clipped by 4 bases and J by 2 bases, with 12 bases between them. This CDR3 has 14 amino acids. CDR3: CASSPGAKQETQYF. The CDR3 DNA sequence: TGCGCCAGCAGCCCCGGGGCTAAACAAGAGACCCAGTACTTC.

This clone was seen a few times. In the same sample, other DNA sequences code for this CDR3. The CDR3: CASSVGSLSTDTQYF. The CDR3, as DNA: TGTGCCAGCAGCGTGGGGTCCCTCAGCACAGATACGCAGTATTTT. The chain uses TRBV9 and TRBJ2-3, with D uncertain. The CDR3 covers 15 residues. Germline CDR1 SGDLS, CDR2 YYNGEE. V was cut by 2 bases and J by 0 bases, with 10 bases left in between.

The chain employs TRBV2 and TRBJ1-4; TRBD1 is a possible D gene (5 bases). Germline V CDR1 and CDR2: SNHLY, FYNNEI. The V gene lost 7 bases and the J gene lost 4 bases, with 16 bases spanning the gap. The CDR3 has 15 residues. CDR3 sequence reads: CASTPGGVLNEKLFF. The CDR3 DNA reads TGTGCCAGCACTCCGGGGGGGGTCCTTAATGAAAAACTGTTTTTT.

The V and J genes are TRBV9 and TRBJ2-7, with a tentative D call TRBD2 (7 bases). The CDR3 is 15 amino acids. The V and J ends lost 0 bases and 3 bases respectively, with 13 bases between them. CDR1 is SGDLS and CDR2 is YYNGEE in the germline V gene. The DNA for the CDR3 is TGTGCCAGCAGCGTAGACCCAAGGGGGGGCTACGAGCAGTACTTC. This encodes CASSVDPRGGYEQYF.

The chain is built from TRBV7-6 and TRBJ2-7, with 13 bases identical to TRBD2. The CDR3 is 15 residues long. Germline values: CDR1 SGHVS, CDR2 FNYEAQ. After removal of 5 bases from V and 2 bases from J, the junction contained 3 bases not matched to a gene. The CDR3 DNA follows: TGTGCCAGCAGCCAAGGACTAGCGGGGGCCTACGAGCAGTACTTC. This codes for CASSQGLAGAYEQYF.